This TCR beta chain was recorded in a study of graft-versus-host responses after intestinal transplantation. In regard to this clone: Its antigen is not known.

Study-wide points: Peak circulating GvH clone levels tracked with early post-transplant HvG declines.

This table comes from immunoSEQ multiplex PCR, and its TCRdb copy is limited to in-frame clones, with some not included. Seen here are about 30,000 clones, roughly nine tenths observed once, and the top ten hold around 10%. The CDR3 spans 14 residues. The V and J ends lost 2 bases and 6 bases respectively, with 13 bases between them. The germline gives CDR1 PRHDT, CDR2 FYEKMQ (reference sequence). The sequenced sample was PBMCs, obtained around 61 weeks after intestinal transplantation. This clonotype originated in a human patient who received an intestinal transplant, so some T cells may come from the graft donor. The V call is TRBV13, the J call TRBJ1-1, with D tentatively TRBD1 (6 bases). The CDR3 nucleotides read TGTGCCAGCAGCTTATCAGGGGTGGATGCTGAAGCTTTCTTT. This sequence encodes CASSLSGVDAEAFF.